Listed below are T cell receptor beta chains from one sample, sequenced in a study of neurological immune-mediated disorders. TCRdb re-derived calls from the 5' RACE reads in MiXCR, one entry per CDR3 protein. The sample lists 11,000 to 15,000 distinct CDR3 sequences; roughly 13% were seen once. The sequencing input was CD8+ T cells from blood. Receptors originate from a female donor with HTLV-1-associated myelopathy (HAM/TSP). The CDR3 runs from the conserved cysteine through the conserved F or W. The D gene is left open where the match is weak. A clone size is listed for some rows: how often the clone was seen (once, few, many), or a class if it is expanded.

j_gene,v_gene,d_gene,abundance,CDR3aa,CDR3nt
TRBJ2-3,TRBV28,TRBD2,medium-sized,CASSSLAGSDTQYF,TGTGCCAGCAGTTCACTAGCGGGGTCAGATACGCAGTATTTT
TRBJ2-3,TRBV7-6,TRBD2,many,CASSPAPSGRALSPDTQYF,TGTGCCAGCAGCCCAGCACCTAGCGGGAGGGCCTTGTCCCCAGATACGCAGTATTTT
TRBJ2-5,TRBV7-9,TRBD2,many,CASSYVRGGLETQYF,TGTGCCAGCAGCTACGTCCGGGGGGGCTTAGAGACCCAGTACTTC
TRBJ2-3,TRBV6-4,NA,many,CASSAGSSTSDTQYF,TGTGCCAGCAGTGCAGGGAGCTCCACTTCAGATACGCAGTATTTT
TRBJ2-1,TRBV12-3/TRBV12-4,NA,many,CASSFTDSYNEQFF,TGTGCCAGCAGCTTTACCGATTCCTACAATGAGCAGTTCTTC
TRBJ2-7,TRBV4-1,NA,many,CASSLPRGGGMDEQYF,TGCGCCAGCAGCCTCCCTCGGGGAGGGGGTATGGACGAGCAGTACTTC
TRBJ2-2,TRBV27,NA,many,CASSLLSTGGTGELFF,TGTGCCAGCAGTTTATTGAGTACTGGGGGCACCGGGGAGCTGTTTTTT
TRBJ2-7,TRBV4-3,TRBD2,many,CASSQERWVGLAVYEQYF,TGCGCCAGCAGCCAAGAACGTTGGGTGGGGCTAGCGGTCTACGAGCAGTACTTC
TRBJ2-1,TRBV18,NA,many,CASSPRRDYGGLYNEQFF,TGTGCCAGCTCACCACGTCGAGACTATGGGGGTCTCTACAATGAGCAGTTCTTC
TRBJ1-3,TRBV19,NA,many,CASSILQGPGNTIYF,TGTGCCAGTAGTATCCTACAGGGACCTGGAAACACCATATATTTT
TRBJ1-5,TRBV7-8,NA,once,CASSLRSENQTQHF,TGTGCCAGCAGCTTACGTTCAGAGAATCAGACACAGCATTTT
TRBJ2-7,TRBV4-1,NA,many,CASSQDYGNSAYF,TGCGCCAGCAGCCAAGATTATGGCAACTCCGCGTACTTC
TRBJ1-5,TRBV6-2/TRBV6-3,NA,many,CASSGTGSGPQHF,TGTGCCAGCAGCGGAACAGGGTCCGGGCCCCAGCATTTT
TRBJ1-1,TRBV5-1,NA,many,CASSRTLNTEAFF,TGCGCCAGCAGCAGAACACTGAACACTGAAGCTTTCTTT
TRBJ2-5,TRBV7-9,NA,many,CASSRSGGLAIAQETQYF,TGTGCCAGCAGCCGGAGCGGAGGGCTAGCGATTGCCCAAGAGACCCAGTACTTC
TRBJ1-5,TRBV4-3,NA,many,CASSQDFRDNQPQHF,TGCGCCAGCAGCCAAGATTTCAGGGACAATCAGCCCCAGCATTTT
TRBJ2-5,TRBV4-1,TRBD2,many,CASSQDPTSGPQETQYF,TGCGCCAGCAGCCAAGATCCCACTAGCGGGCCCCAAGAGACCCAGTACTTC
TRBJ2-7,TRBV20-1,TRBD2,many,CSARPKTSGISYEQYF,TGCAGTGCTAGACCAAAGACTAGCGGAATTTCCTACGAGCAGTACTTC
TRBJ1-1,TRBV10-3,TRBD1,many,CAISTGDTEAFF,TGTGCCATCAGTACAGGGGACACTGAAGCTTTCTTT
TRBJ2-7,TRBV5-1,TRBD1,NA,CASTRQGANEKYF,TGCGCCAGCACCAGACAGGGGGCCAACGAGAAGTACTTC
TRBJ2-2,TRBV5-6,NA,many,CASSLDWARGAGELFF,TGTGCCAGCAGCTTGGATTGGGCCCGGGGAGCCGGGGAGCTGTTTTTT
TRBJ2-1,TRBV6-5,NA,many,CASARNPTDYLTYNEQFF,TGTGCCAGCGCCCGAAACCCTACGGACTACCTTACCTACAATGAGCAGTTCTTC
TRBJ1-1,TRBV29-1,NA,NA,CSAGGEGTEAYF,TGTAGCGCTGGGGGGGAGGGCACTGAAGCTTACTTT
TRBJ1-1,TRBV5-1,TRBD1,many,CASSYTTGGTEAFF,TGCGCCAGCAGCTACACCACAGGGGGTACTGAAGCTTTCTTT
TRBJ2-1,TRBV6-2/TRBV6-3,NA,many,CASSYSVSHNEQFF,TGTGCCAGCAGTTACTCCGTCAGCCACAATGAGCAGTTCTTC
TRBJ2-5,TRBV4-2,TRBD1,many,CASSQEGTGGETQYF,TGTGCCAGCAGCCAAGAAGGTACAGGGGGGGAGACCCAGTACTTC
TRBJ2-1,TRBV29-1,TRBD2,many,CSGETSASYNEQFF,TGCAGCGGTGAGACTAGCGCATCCTACAATGAGCAGTTCTTC
TRBJ2-7,TRBV7-8,NA,few,CASSPSSRYEQYF,TGTGCCAGCAGCCCTTCCTCGCGGTACGAGCAGTACTTC
TRBJ2-7,TRBV19,TRBD2,NA,CASSTIAGGPVEQYF,TGTGCCAGTAGTACCATAGCGGGAGGGCCGGTGGAGCAGTACTTC
TRBJ2-1,TRBV7-7,TRBD2,many,CASSLGTSGDLEQFF,TGTGCTAGCAGCTTAGGGACTAGCGGGGACCTTGAGCAGTTCTTC
TRBJ1-1,TRBV7-6,NA,many,CASSGRWNTEAFF,TGTGCCAGCAGCGGGCGATGGAACACTGAAGCTTTCTTT
TRBJ2-7,TRBV5-6,NA,many,CASSLPVGPALYEQYF,TGTGCCAGCAGCCTACCTGTGGGCCCTGCCCTCTACGAGCAGTACTTC
TRBJ2-2,TRBV2,TRBD2,many,CASSEVAGDNTGELFF,TGTGCCAGCAGTGAGGTAGCGGGGGACAACACCGGGGAGCTGTTTTTT